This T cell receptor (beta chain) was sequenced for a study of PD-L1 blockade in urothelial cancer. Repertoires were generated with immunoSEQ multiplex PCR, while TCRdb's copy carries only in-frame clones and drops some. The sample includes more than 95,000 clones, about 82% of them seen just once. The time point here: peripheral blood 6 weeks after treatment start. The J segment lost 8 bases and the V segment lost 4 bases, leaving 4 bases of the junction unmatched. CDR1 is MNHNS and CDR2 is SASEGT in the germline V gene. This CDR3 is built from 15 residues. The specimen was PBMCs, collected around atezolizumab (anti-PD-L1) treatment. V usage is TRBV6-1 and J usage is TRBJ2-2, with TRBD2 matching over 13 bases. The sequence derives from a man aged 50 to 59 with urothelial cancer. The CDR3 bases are TGTGCCAGCAGTGGATGGACTAGCGGGAGTGGGGAGCTGTTTTTT. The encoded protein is CASSGWTSGSGELFF.